Listed below are T cell receptor beta chains from one sample, sequenced in a study of early T cells in non-severe SARS-CoV-2 infection. Via MiXCR, TCRdb re-called the 5' RACE reads, giving one row per CDR3 protein. The data contain 32,000 or so distinct CDR3 sequences, about 5% of them singletons. The sequencing input was whole blood. These receptors all stem from an adult who was a healthcare worker with PCR-confirmed SARS-CoV-2 infection or an uninfected control (not recorded which). CDR3s include the opening cysteine and the closing phenylalanine or tryptophan. The order of the fields is V gene, D gene, J gene, clone size, CDR3 protein, CDR3 DNA. The D gene is left open where the match is weak. Some rows mark clone size as missing; the rest say once, few, many or name a class of expanded clone.

TRBV29-1	-	TRBJ2-5	many	CSVLPAGLGETQYF	TGCAGCGTCCTCCCCGCAGGGTTAGGGGAGACCCAGTACTTC
TRBV29-1	TRBD2	TRBJ2-7	few	CSGTRGGEQYF	TGCAGCGGGACCCGGGGGGGCGAGCAGTACTTC
TRBV5-1	TRBD2	TRBJ2-1	many	CASSLPLSGGADEQFF	TGCGCCAGCAGCTTACCCCTTAGCGGGGGGGCGGATGAGCAGTTCTTC
TRBV6-2/TRBV6-3	TRBD1	TRBJ1-6	few	CASRHETGHNSPLHF	TGTGCCAGCAGACACGAGACAGGGCATAATTCACCCCTCCACTTT
TRBV20-1	-	TRBJ2-1	few	CSAKASEQMAYNEQFF	TGCAGTGCTAAGGCTTCGGAACAGATGGCCTACAATGAGCAGTTCTTC
TRBV6-5	-	TRBJ1-2	many	CASSYSKGDYGYTF	TGTGCCAGCAGTTACTCTAAGGGGGACTATGGCTACACCTTC
TRBV6-1	TRBD1	TRBJ2-7	many	CASSLGTGRLYEQYF	TGTGCCAGCAGTCTGGGGACAGGGCGCCTCTACGAGCAGTACTTC
TRBV20-1	TRBD1	TRBJ2-7	few	CSAPTGDGEQYF	TGCAGTGCTCCGACAGGGGACGGCGAGCAGTACTTC
TRBV30	TRBD1	TRBJ1-2	many	CAFHRGTNYGYTF	TGTGCCTTTCACAGGGGGACTAACTATGGCTACACCTTC
TRBV6-2/TRBV6-3	TRBD1	TRBJ2-1	few	CASRPAGTGEANEQFF	TGTGCCAGCAGACCCGCCGGGACAGGAGAAGCCAATGAGCAGTTCTTC
TRBV20-1	TRBD2	TRBJ2-7	many	CSARPDERGGEQYF	TGCAGTGCTAGACCCGACGAGCGGGGAGGGGAGCAGTACTTC
TRBV5-1	TRBD2	TRBJ2-3	-	CASSPSTLAGGYDSTDTQYF	TGCGCCAGCAGCCCGTCAACACTAGCGGGGGGATATGATAGCACAGATACGCAGTATTTT
TRBV6-2/TRBV6-3	-	TRBJ2-1	few	CASSYHGNEQFF	TGTGCCAGCAGTTACCACGGCAATGAGCAGTTCTTC
TRBV7-9	-	TRBJ2-3	few	CVSSSLPGGTGTDTQYF	TGTGTCAGCAGCTCCTTGCCCGGAGGGACAGGCACAGATACGCAGTATTTT
TRBV7-2	TRBD2	TRBJ2-7	many	CASSLAGGQMYEQYF	TGTGCCAGCAGCCTAGCGGGGGGGCAGATGTACGAGCAGTACTTC